Listed below are T cell receptor beta chains from one sample, sequenced in a study of cytomegalovirus exposure and HLA in healthy donors. The repertoire was sequenced with immunoSEQ multiplex PCR; TCRdb's copy has only in-frame clones and lacks some. The sample records 100,000 to 150,000 clones, around 85% being singletons. Sequencing was carried out using PBMCs. These receptors were taken from a man between 18 and 35 years old in good health and CMV-seropositive. The CDR3 runs from the conserved cysteine through the conserved F or W. A D gene is named only where the DNA matches it firmly. The size field is filled for only some rows; it gives once, few, many or a size class.

>.|once|TRBV9|TRBJ2-7
TGTGCCAGCAGCGTAGGGGGGGGACAATCTGACGAGCAGTACTTC
CASSVGGGQSDEQYF
>TRBD2|few|TRBV7-7|TRBJ2-7
TGTGCTAGCAGTTCCAGCGGGAGGGCCTCGTACGAGCAGTACTTC
CASSSSGRASYEQYF
>TRBD1|.|TRBV7-9|TRBJ1-2
TGTGCCAGCAGCATAGAGGGACAGGGAAGGTCTGGCTACACCTTC
CASSIEGQGRSGYTF
>TRBD2|few|TRBV6-5|TRBJ2-7
TGTGCCAGCAGTTACTCGCTAGCGGGGTCTTCCGAGCAGTACTTC
CASSYSLAGSSEQYF
>.|.|TRBV7-7|TRBJ1-1
TGTGCTAGCAGCTTATCCGAGGACACTGAAGCTTTCTTT
CASSLSEDTEAFF
>TRBD2|few|TRBV9|TRBJ2-3
TGTGCCAGCAGCGTAGATCTCCTAGCGGTGACAGATACGCAGTATTTT
CASSVDLLAVTDTQYF
>TRBD2|.|TRBV30|TRBJ2-1
TGTGCCTGGAGTGTCTCACTAGCGGACTCCTACAATGAGCAGTTCTTC
CAWSVSLADSYNEQFF
>TRBD1|.|TRBV18|TRBJ1-1
TGTGCCAGCTCGCGGGAAGGGGGCATTGAAGCTTTCTTT
CASSREGGIEAFF
>TRBD2|.|TRBV6-5|TRBJ2-7
TGTGCCAGCAGTTACGCTAGCGGGGCCCCAAGCGAGCAGTACTTC
CASSYASGAPSEQYF
>.|.|TRBV5-4|TRBJ2-3
TGTGCCAGCAGCTTGGCCTGGGGGTTAGCGGCGGCTAGCACAGATACGCAGTATTTT
CASSLAWGLAAASTDTQYF
>.|.|TRBV29-1|TRBJ1-2
TGCAGCGCCGCTCACCCGACAGGCCTTTACTACTATGGCTACACCTTC
CSAAHPTGLYYYGYTF
>TRBD2|.|TRBV6-1|TRBJ2-3
TGTGCCAGCAGTGTATCAGCGGGAGGGGCTTCGGGAGATACGCAGTATTTT
CASSVSAGGASGDTQYF
>TRBD2|.|TRBV5-5|TRBJ2-7
TGTGCCAGCAGCCCTAGCGGGAACCGCCCCTACGAGCAGTACTTC
CASSPSGNRPYEQYF
>.|.|TRBV10-3|TRBJ1-5
TGTGCCATCAGTGAGGAGCGCGGCAATCAGCCCCAGCATTTT
CAISEERGNQPQHF
>.|once|TRBV19|TRBJ1-2
TGTGCCAGTAGTGACATTCAAACCTCCCAGGGGCGCCTACGCGGCTACACCTTC
CASSDIQTSQGRLRGYTF
>.|.|TRBV15|TRBJ1-3
TGTGCCACCAGCAGAGATCTCGGCAGGGGCTCTGGAAACACCATATATTTT
CATSRDLGRGSGNTIYF
>.|once|TRBV5-1|TRBJ2-3
TGCGCCAGCAGCACCGGGACTCCCGGGGCAGATACGCAGTATTTT
CASSTGTPGADTQYF
>.|.|TRBV7-9|TRBJ2-7
TGTGCCAGCAGCTTATATAATGGGTCGGGGGAGCAGTACTTC
CASSLYNGSGEQYF
>.|.|TRBV9|TRBJ2-1
TGTGCCAGCAGCGTGGGAGGACTTAGCTCCTACAATGAGCAGTTCTTC
CASSVGGLSSYNEQFF
>TRBD1|.|TRBV7-2|TRBJ2-5
TGTGCCAGCAGCTTAGCGAGCGACAGGGTGGAGACCCAGTACTTC
CASSLASDRVETQYF
>TRBD2|.|TRBV6-1|TRBJ2-7
TGTGCCAGCAGTGAGGGACTAGCGTACGAGCAGTACTTC
CASSEGLAYEQYF
>.|.|TRBV7-7|TRBJ2-7
TGTGCTAGCAGCCCCCTCGAGGTCGGCGAGCAGTACTTC
CASSPLEVGEQYF
>.|once|TRBV2|TRBJ2-7
TGTGCCAGCAGTGAATCGGCCTACGAGCAGTACTTC
CASSESAYEQYF
>TRBD1|.|TRBV19|TRBJ2-7
TGTGCCAGTAGTATAGACAGGGGGCGGCGCGAGCAGTACTTC
CASSIDRGRREQYF
>.|.|TRBV2|TRBJ2-1
TGTGCCAGCAGTGTCCGGCAGGGCGCCGGGAATGAGCAGTTCTTC
CASSVRQGAGNEQFF
>.|.|TRBV6-1|TRBJ2-7
TGTGCCAGCAGTGAATCGAGACAGTTAGAGCAGTACTTC
CASSESRQLEQYF
>TRBD2|.|TRBV7-2|TRBJ2-3
TGTGCCAGCAGGGGGGAACGCGGGAGGGTTCAAGATACGCAGTATTTT
CASRGERGRVQDTQYF
>TRBD1|.|TRBV6-6|TRBJ2-3
TGTGCCAGCAGAGGGACAGGGGTAAAGGATACGCAGTATTTT
CASRGTGVKDTQYF
>TRBD2|few|TRBV5-5|TRBJ2-3
TGTGCCAGCAGCCCGCGGGACTACACAGATACGCAGTATTTT
CASSPRDYTDTQYF
>TRBD1|once|TRBV18|TRBJ1-2
TGTGCCAGCTCAAACAGTGGCCGGGACAGCTATGGCTACACCTTC
CASSNSGRDSYGYTF
>.|.|TRBV9|TRBJ2-5
TGTGCCAGCAGCGTAGCTGGTGCGGGGTTGGGCCAAGAGACCCAGTACTTC
CASSVAGAGLGQETQYF
>TRBD1|.|TRBV18|TRBJ2-1
TGTGCCAGCTCACCTGACAGGGGAATCTACAATGAGCAGTTCTTC
CASSPDRGIYNEQFF
>.|.|TRBV25-1|TRBJ2-1
TGTGCCAGCAGTGAACCGGGAGCGGTCGATGAGCAGTTCTTC
CASSEPGAVDEQFF
>.|.|TRBV6-1|TRBJ1-2
TGTGCCAGCAGTGAATCGGGGGTCTTGAACTATGGCTACACCTTC
CASSESGVLNYGYTF
>.|.|TRBV6-1|TRBJ1-2
TGTGCCAGCAGTGAAGCTCTGGCAACTAACTATGGCTACACCTTC
CASSEALATNYGYTF
>TRBD1|.|TRBV4-1|TRBJ1-2
TGCGCCAGCAGCCAACCGGACAGGTACTATGGCTACACCTTC
CASSQPDRYYGYTF
>.|few|TRBV6-5|TRBJ1-4
TGTGCCAGCAGAGCAGGGTTATATGAAAAACTGTTTTTT
CASRAGLYEKLFF
>TRBD2|once|TRBV5-1|TRBJ2-7
TGCGCCAGCAGCGCCCCGGGTAGCGGGGCCTCCTACGAGCAGTACTTC
CASSAPGSGASYEQYF
>.|.|TRBV30|TRBJ1-6
TGTGCCTGGAGGGCCCCACCCCCCAGCTATAATTCACCCCTCCACTTT
CAWRAPPPSYNSPLHF
>.|.|TRBV5-1|TRBJ1-1
TGCGCCAGCAGCTTGGGGCAGACAAAGAACACTGAAGCTTTCTTT
CASSLGQTKNTEAFF
>TRBD1|.|TRBV13|TRBJ2-7
TGTGCCAGCAGTTTAGACAGACAGGGAAACGAGCAGTACTTC
CASSLDRQGNEQYF
>TRBD1|.|TRBV6-6|TRBJ2-7
TGTGCCAGCAGCCCGGGACAGGTATCCTACGAGCAGTACTTC
CASSPGQVSYEQYF
>TRBD2|.|TRBV6-1|TRBJ2-3
TGTGCCAGCAGTGCGTTAGCGGGGACCACAGATACGCAGTATTTT
CASSALAGTTDTQYF
>TRBD2|.|TRBV4-2|TRBJ2-3
TGTGCCAGCAGCACGACTAGCGGGGCAGATACGCAGTATTTT
CASSTTSGADTQYF
>.|medium-sized|TRBV4-3|TRBJ2-4
TGCGCCAGCAGCCAAGTTCGGCAGGGTTTGGACATTCAGTACTTC
CASSQVRQGLDIQYF
>.|.|TRBV19|TRBJ1-2
TGTGCCAGTACCCCCCGGAGGATGGGGCTTGGGGACTTTGGGGGCTACACCTTC
CASTPRRMGLGDFGGYTF
>TRBD1|.|TRBV11-2|TRBJ1-4
TGTGCCAGCAGCTTGGGCCAGGGGGCAGAAGAAAAACTGTTTTTT
CASSLGQGAEEKLFF
>TRBD2|.|TRBV2|TRBJ2-1
TGTGCCAGCAGTGAACCTCGAGGAGCGGGGGCCCCCTCGAATGAGCAGTTCTTC
CASSEPRGAGAPSNEQFF
>TRBD2|.|TRBV5-4|TRBJ2-7
TGTGCCAGCAGCACAGGACTAGCGGGAGTAGCCGAGCAGTACTTC
CASSTGLAGVAEQYF
>TRBD1|.|TRBV6-1|TRBJ2-1
TGTGCCAGCAGTTCCCAGACAGGGTCCTATAATGAGCAGTTCTTC
CASSSQTGSYNEQFF
>.|.|TRBV7-8|TRBJ1-2
TGTGCCAGCAGCTTTGGCCCTGGGGGGGGCCATGGCTACACCTTC
CASSFGPGGGHGYTF
>TRBD1|.|TRBV11-1|TRBJ2-1
TGTGCCAGCAGCTTTGGACAGGGGGCGGATGAGCAGTTCTTC
CASSFGQGADEQFF
>TRBD1|.|TRBV12-5|TRBJ1-1
TGTGCTAGTGGTTTAGGACAGGGAAGGACTGAAGCTTTCTTT
CASGLGQGRTEAFF